This entry lists 32 T cell receptor beta chains sequenced from one sample in a study of monozygotic twins with inflammatory bowel disease. After re-calling the 5' RACE reads, TCRdb lists one entry per CDR3 protein, DNA absent. The listing contains approximately 150,000 distinct CDR3 sequences. What was sequenced was blood. The receptors stem from a human donor with ulcerative colitis or Crohn's disease, or a healthy co-twin of an affected twin (not recorded which).

V usage is TRBV12-3 or TRBV12-4 and J usage is TRBJ1-5; TCRdb returns TRBD1, unconfirmable since there is no DNA. This CDR3 has 14 amino acids. The CDR3 sequence is CASSLWAGMEPQHF.

The chain has TRBV7-2 and TRBJ1-2; lacking DNA, the TRBD1 call made by TCRdb goes unchecked. Germline assignment: CDR1 SGHTA and CDR2 FQGNSA. The CDR3 runs 15 residues. The CDR3 reads CASSLGGVGDYGYTF.

The chain has TRBV23-1 and TRBJ2-4; TCRdb calls TRBD1, which cannot be checked without DNA. TRBV23-1 falls under the ORF class, with uncertain function. There are 15 residues in the CDR3. Here the CDR3 reads CASSLCQTAKNIQYF.

The J gene is TRBJ2-7, the V gene TRBV4-2; TCRdb's D gene call, TRBD2, goes unchecked for lack of DNA. Germline CDR1 and CDR2: LGHNA and YNFKEQ. The CDR3 contains 14 residues. The CDR3 region is CASSQALSRIGQYF.

The chain combines TRBV20-1 with TRBJ2-3; TCRdb proposes TRBD2, but this gene call is untestable without DNA. In germline, CDR1 is DFQATT, CDR2 SNEGSKA (reference sequence). This CDR3 region has 16 residues. The CDR3 here is CSAGRLTSGVTDTQYF.

V and J are TRBV20-1 and TRBJ1-2. This CDR3 is 13 amino acids long. CDR1 is DFQATT, CDR2 SNEGSKA, per germline (reference sequence). The CDR3 reads CSARDEELYGYTF.

The V and J genes are TRBV30 and TRBJ2-3. CDR3 length equals 12 residues. Germline CDR1 and CDR2: GTSNPN and SVGIG (reference sequence). The CDR3 spells CAWSVRTDTQYF.

This sequence joins TRBV5-1 and TRBJ2-2; as DNA is missing, the TRBD1 call by TCRdb cannot be tested. Germline loops: CDR1 SGHRS, CDR2 YFSETQ. The length of the CDR3 is 16 residues. CDR3 in amino acids: CASSLDTRGNTGELFF. Based on the CDR3 plus reference TRBV5-1 and TRBJ2-2, the full variable domain is KAGVTQTPRYLIKTRGQQVTLSCSPISGHRSVSWYQQTPGQGLQFLFEYFSETQRNKGNFPGRFSGRQFSNSRSEMNVSTLELGDSALYLCASSLDTRGNTGELFFGEGSRLTVL.

V gene TRBV2 combines with J gene TRBJ1-5. Germline-derived CDR1 and CDR2 are SNHLY and FYNNEI. The CDR3 has 15 residues. The CDR3 here is CASSEALPGYQPQHF.

V usage is TRBV7-2 and J usage is TRBJ2-2; TCRdb's D call of TRBD1 is untestable without DNA. The CDR3 runs 12 residues. Germline CDR1 and CDR2: SGHTA and FQGNSA. CDR3 in amino acids: CASSLDRGELFF.

The chain joins TRBV28 to TRBJ2-7; the D gene TCRdb calls, TRBD1, cannot be checked with no DNA. This CDR3 region has 14 residues. The V gene's germline CDR1 is MDHEN and CDR2 SYDVKM. The CDR3 loop reads CASSLRGAKYEQYF.

The chain joins TRBV7-6 to TRBJ2-5; TCRdb's assignment of TRBD1 cannot be checked, as there is no DNA. The CDR3 consists of 15 residues. The germline V gene has CDR1 SGHVS and CDR2 FNYEAQ. CDR3 sequence reads: CASSLPGLGPETQYF. Drawing the rest from reference TRBV7-6 and TRBJ2-5, the complete variable domain is GAGVSQSPRYKVTKRGQDVALRCDPISGHVSLYWYRQALGQGPEFLTYFNYEAQQDKSGLPNDRFSAERPEGSISTLTIQRTEQRDSAMYRCASSLPGLGPETQYFGPGTRLLVL.

The rearrangement uses TRBV5-1 and TRBJ2-5; TCRdb lists TRBD2, though no DNA is available to test this call. Germline values: CDR1 SGHRS, CDR2 YFSETQ. The CDR3 contains 14 residues. This chain's CDR3 is CASSPIAVEETQYF.

This chain links TRBV20-1 with TRBJ2-7; no DNA is available, so the TRBD1 call from TCRdb remains unchecked. The CDR3 has 16 residues. The V gene's germline CDR1 is DFQATT and CDR2 SNEGSKA (reference sequence). Here the CDR3 reads CSARGGDRVTYYEQYF.

The V call is TRBV2, the J call TRBJ2-7; the D gene TCRdb calls, TRBD2, cannot be checked with no DNA. The CDR3 consists of 13 residues. Per germline, CDR1 SNHLY and CDR2 FYNNEI. CDR3 residues: CASSVLAETEQYF.

V usage is TRBV12-3 or TRBV12-4 and J usage is TRBJ2-1; the D call from TCRdb, TRBD2, cannot be confirmed without DNA. The CDR3 runs to 16 residues. The CDR3 is CASSLPGLAGAREQFF.

The genes are TRBV12-3 or TRBV12-4 and TRBJ2-2; the D gene TCRdb calls, TRBD1, cannot be checked with no DNA. The CDR3 length is 12 residues. The CDR3 sequence is CASRENTGELFF.

V and J are TRBV10-3 and TRBJ2-1; the TCRdb D gene call, TRBD2, has no DNA to confirm it. The V gene's germline CDR1 is ENHRY and CDR2 SYGVKD. The CDR3 has 15 residues. The CDR3 loop reads CAITAGLAEYNEQFF.

The CDR3 is CATSDPYQETQYF. The chain links TRBV24-1 to TRBJ2-5. CDR1 is KGHDR, CDR2 SFDVKD, per germline. This CDR3 is built from 13 residues.

V and J are TRBV5-1 and TRBJ2-5; checking the TCRdb D call of TRBD1 is not possible without DNA. Germline V CDR1 and CDR2: SGHRS, YFSETQ. The CDR3 is made up of 16 amino acids. CDR3 protein: CASSLEGGTPPETQYF.

The rearrangement joins TRBV5-1 to TRBJ2-1; TCRdb outputs TRBD2, but without DNA this stays unchecked. This CDR3 is 14 amino acids long. Germline-derived CDR1 and CDR2 are SGHRS and YFSETQ. This CDR3 reads CASSLGLARDEQFF. Filled out from reference TRBV5-1 and TRBJ2-1, the complete variable domain reads KAGVTQTPRYLIKTRGQQVTLSCSPISGHRSVSWYQQTPGQGLQFLFEYFSETQRNKGNFPGRFSGRQFSNSRSEMNVSTLELGDSALYLCASSLGLARDEQFFGPGTRLTVL.

This rearrangement joins TRBV5-4 to TRBJ2-2; no DNA is available, so the TRBD1 call from TCRdb remains unchecked. CDR1 and CDR2 from the germline V gene are SGHNT and YYREEE (reference sequence). The CDR3 sequence is 15 residues long. CDR3 protein: CASSSGTGNTGELFF. Together with reference TRBV5-4 and TRBJ2-2, the CDR3 gives the full variable domain: ETGVTQSPTHLIKTRGQQVTLRCSSQSGHNTVSWYQQALGQGPQFIFQYYREEENGRGNFPPRFSGLQFPNYSSELNVNALELDDSALYLCASSSGTGNTGELFFGEGSRLTVL.

The chain combines TRBV7-8 with TRBJ1-5; checking the TCRdb D call of TRBD1 is not possible without DNA. The length of the CDR3 is 19 residues. Germline values: CDR1 SGHVS, CDR2 FQNEAQ. The CDR3 sequence: CASSLGMTGREYSNQPQHF.

The chain carries TRBV10-3 and TRBJ2-3. Germline lookup yields CDR1 ENHRY and CDR2 SYGVKD. The CDR3 contains 11 residues. The CDR3: CAISALDTQYF.

This chain connects TRBV7-9 to TRBJ2-1; the TCRdb call, TRBD1, lacks DNA for checking. The CDR3 length is 14 residues. Per the germline V gene, CDR1 is SEHNR and CDR2 is FQNEAQ (reference sequence). This chain's CDR3 is CASSPSDRANEQFF. The full variable domain, its missing parts supplied by reference TRBV7-9 and TRBJ2-1, is DTGVSQNPRHKITKRGQNVTFRCDPISEHNRLYWYRQTLGQGPEFLTYFQNEAQLEKSRLLSDRFSAERPKGSFSTLEIQRTEQGDSAMYLCASSPSDRANEQFFGPGTRLTVL.

The chain recombines TRBV20-1 with TRBJ2-7; without DNA, the TCRdb call of TRBD2 cannot be checked. Germline CDR1 reads DFQATT; CDR2 reads SNEGSKA (reference sequence). This CDR3 contains 14 residues. The CDR3 is CSARDSGGFYVQYF.

The rearrangement links TRBV12-3 or TRBV12-4 to TRBJ2-1; there is no DNA to check the TCRdb D call of TRBD2. There are 17 residues in the CDR3. The CDR3: CASSSGTSGRSNNEQFF.

This rearrangement joins TRBV6-2 or TRBV6-3 to TRBJ2-1. In germline, CDR1 is MNHEY, CDR2 SVGEGT. This CDR3 comprises 12 residues. This CDR3 reads CASSRTANEQFF.

The CDR3 is CASSLGRGVFYEQYF. The gene calls are TRBV27 and TRBJ2-7; absent DNA, TCRdb's TRBD2 call cannot be checked. The CDR3 has 15 amino acids. Germline lookup yields CDR1 MNHEY and CDR2 SMNVEV (reference sequence).

The rearrangement uses TRBV7-3 and TRBJ1-1; no DNA is available, so the TRBD1 call from TCRdb remains unchecked. From germline, CDR1 is SGHTA and CDR2 FQGTGA. The CDR3 loop spans 14 amino acids. The CDR3 spells CASSLQGANTEAFF.

The chain uses TRBV5-1 and TRBJ1-4. From germline, CDR1 is SGHRS and CDR2 YFSETQ. The length of the CDR3 is 15 residues. The CDR3: CASSLDGSTNEKLFF.

The J gene is TRBJ2-1, the V gene TRBV11-1; TCRdb's D gene call, TRBD2, goes unchecked for lack of DNA. Germline V lookup: CDR1 SGHAT, CDR2 FQDESV (reference sequence). This CDR3 spans 18 amino acids. The CDR3: CASSLPGLAGGGYNEQFF. Full variable domain (outside the CDR3, taken from reference TRBV11-1 and TRBJ2-1): EAEVAQSPRYKITEKSQAVAFWCDPISGHATLYWYRQILGQGPELLVQFQDESVVDDSQLPKDRFSAERLKGVDSTLKIQPAELGDSAMYLCASSLPGLAGGGYNEQFFGPGTRLTVL.